This TCR beta chain originates from a study of identical twins. Findings and caveats of the study: The analysis was cross-sectional rather than longitudinal within donors.

TCRdb processed the 5' RACE reads anew with MiXCR; each CDR3 protein has one entry. The sample lists about 890,000 distinct CDR3 sequences, roughly an eighth occurring once. On this clonotype itself: Its antigen remains unknown.

The length of the CDR3 is 18 residues. Trimming removed 4 bases from V and 8 bases from J; junction bases left unmatched: 13. The germline V gene has CDR1 SGHAT and CDR2 FQDESV (reference sequence). Separately, the same data were catalogued under a study of yellow fever vaccine responses in identical twins.

The sequenced sample consisted of PBMCs. The chain has TRBV11-1 and TRBJ2-1, with 14 bases identical to TRBD2. The sequence was collected from a woman aged 18-29 years in good health. The CDR3 DNA is TGTGCCAGCAGCTCAGAGGGGACTAGCGGGAGTCTTTCGGATGAGCAGTTCTTC. This sequence encodes CASSSEGTSGSLSDEQFF.